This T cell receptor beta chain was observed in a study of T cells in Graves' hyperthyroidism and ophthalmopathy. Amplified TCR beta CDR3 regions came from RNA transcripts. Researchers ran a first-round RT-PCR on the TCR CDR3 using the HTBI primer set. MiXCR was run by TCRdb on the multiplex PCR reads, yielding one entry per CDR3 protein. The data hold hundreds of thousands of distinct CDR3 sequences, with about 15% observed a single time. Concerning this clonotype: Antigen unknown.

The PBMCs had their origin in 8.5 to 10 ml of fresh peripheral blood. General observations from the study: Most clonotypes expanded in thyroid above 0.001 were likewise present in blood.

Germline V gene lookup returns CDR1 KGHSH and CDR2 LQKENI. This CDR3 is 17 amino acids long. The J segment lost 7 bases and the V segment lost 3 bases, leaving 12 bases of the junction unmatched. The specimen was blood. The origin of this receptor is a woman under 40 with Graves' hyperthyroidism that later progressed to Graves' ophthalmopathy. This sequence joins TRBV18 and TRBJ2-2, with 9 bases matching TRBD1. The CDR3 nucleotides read TGTGCCAGCTCACCCCCCGTGGACAGGGGCTTTATCGGGGAGCTGTTTTTT. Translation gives CASSPPVDRGFIGELFF. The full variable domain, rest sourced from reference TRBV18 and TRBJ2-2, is NAGVMQNPRHLVRRRGQEARLRCSPMKGHSHVYWYRQLPEEGLKFMVYLQKENIIDESGMPKERFSAEFPKEGPSILRIQQVVRGDSAAYFCASSPPVDRGFIGELFFGEGSRLTVL.